This record covers a single T cell receptor beta chain. Its antigen is unknown. Base-call qualities are not available, and no considerably larger clone is one nucleotide away. Receptor libraries were prepared by UMI-ligation and nested PCR. A single-stranded oligonucleotide bearing the Illumina SP2 sequence and a UMI was ligated to the 3' end of the cDNA with T4 RNA ligase 1. PCR1 used around 4 cycles (98 degrees C 15 s, 69 degrees C 30 s, 72 degrees C 40 s), and the beta primer was an equimolar mix of RC1.1 and RC1.2 that covered TRBC1 and TRBC2. From PCR2 onward, TCR alpha and beta chains were processed separately, and sample indices and Illumina adaptors were added. Placed after an 8-base spacer, the UMI was made up of 12 random nucleotides arranged as two hexamers with a spacer between them. The libraries were sequenced on an Illumina MiSeq using v2 2x251 paired-end chemistry, usually with fewer than 15 samples in each run. PhiX DNA at roughly 5-8% was added to each sequencing library to increase diversity. On the study's bioinformatics: bcl2fastq converted raw reads to FASTQ, and Demultiplexor demultiplexed the reads by dual indices. Decombinator assigned V and J genes by tag matching, allowing a single base-pair mismatch. UMIs were used by Collapsinator to correct both sequencing errors and frequency errors caused by PCR heterogeneity. CDR3Translator converted Decombinator identifiers into nucleotide sequence, translated that sequence into amino acids, and extracted CDR3 based on C- and N-terminal motifs. Each distinct KT2 TCR was counted as one cluster of KT2 sequences that shared a single unique molecular identifier. Using fastp trimming at Q25 and MiXCR clonotype assembly, TCRdb reanalyzed the public sequencing data and kept in-frame beta chains. Rows with a matching CDR3 protein are joined into one entry that keeps the most common DNA and genes. TCRdb's processing, not the authors' own work, is the source of the V and J calls. In all, the sample holds fewer than 50,000 distinct CDR3 sequences, and around a tenth of those were seen once. Over 9.5% of the sample lies in the top ten.

Known numbers of KT2, a T cell clone whose TCR had been sequenced previously, were spiked into unfractionated PBMC to test the sensitivity and accuracy of the pipeline. A range of KT2-to-PBMC ratios was produced by mixing KT2 cells with a fixed number of PBMC. This sample was taken from a study of quantifying T cell responses using KT2 cells (dated by TCRdb to about 2017). For the study in its entirety: RNA was DNase-treated and reverse transcribed with TCR alpha and beta constant-region primers, mostly using SuperScript III. Under optimum conditions, the efficiency of the T4 ligation step was estimated to be more than 8%. PCR2 was run as a SYBR Green qPCR and stopped at a predetermined fluorescence threshold to avoid over-amplification.

Reading the germline V gene (reference sequence) gives CDR1 SGHKS and CDR2 YYEKEE. V loses 0 bases of germline sequence and J loses 4 bases, and the interval between the two ends is 7 bases. From the cysteine through the phenylalanine, the CDR3 covers 13 amino acids. Solely the CDR3 DNA is kept, with 39 bases framed from the first base. Broader findings and caveats from the paper: No side-by-side comparison of the pipeline with other TCR sequencing techniques was included in the study. Even at the lowest spike-in tested, roughly one KT2 cell per 100,000 PBMC, KT2 sequences were still detected. Counts of KT2 alpha and beta sequences scaled linearly with input KT2 cell number over several orders of magnitude. At very high KT2 spike-in numbers, detection of KT2 sequences reached saturation.

The sequencing input was PBMCs spiked with cells of the T cell clone KT2. The TCR originated in a human donor. The chain is assembled from TRBV5-5 and TRBJ1-1, with the D gene too uncertain to name. In nucleotide form, the sequence is TGTGCCAGCAGCTTGGGACTAACCACTGAAGCTTTCTTT. The translation is CASSLGLTTEAFF.